These 24 T cell receptor beta chains share one sample of origin, sequenced in a study of shared clonotypes between healthy human individuals. The protocol was immunoSEQ multiplex PCR, while the TCRdb copy is restricted to in-frame clones and leaves out a portion. The sample has fewer than 700,000 clones, around 78% seen once. Sequencing used PBMCs. The receptors come from a woman aged 40 to 50 in good health. Some clones in this sample may be carry-over from other donors' samples.

V usage is TRBV6-6 and J usage is TRBJ2-7, with 7 bases lining up with TRBD2. V dropped 3 bases and J dropped 5; count of bases not matched to a gene: 10. Per the germline V gene, CDR1 is MNHNY and CDR2 is SVGAGI (reference sequence). The CDR3 spans 15 residues. CDR3 sequence (DNA): TGTGCCAGCAGTTATGGTAGGGCGGGAGTACACGAGCAGTACTTC. Translating gives CASSYGRAGVHEQYF.

This chain uses TRBV5-1 with TRBJ1-1; 7 bases agree with TRBD1. V gave up 4 bases and J gave up 0 bases; unmatched junction bases: 9. This CDR3 comprises 16 residues. The germline V gene has CDR1 SGHRS and CDR2 YFSETQ. The CDR3 region is CASSLQGQGMNTEAFF. The CDR3 nucleotides read TGCGCCAGCAGCCTACAGGGGCAGGGGATGAACACTGAAGCTTTCTTT.

This clone has a count of ten or more. This sequence joins TRBV15 and TRBJ2-2; 8 nucleotides agree with TRBD2. Germline V lookup: CDR1 LNHNV, CDR2 YYDKDF (reference sequence). The CDR3 runs to 15 residues. After removal of 2 bases from V and 6 bases from J, the junction contained 5 bases not matched to a gene. The CDR3 here is CATSRQRELSGELFF. CDR3 sequence (DNA): TGTGCCACCAGCAGACAGCGGGAGCTCTCCGGGGAGCTGTTTTTT.

This clone occurred a few times. The chain couples TRBV19 to TRBJ1-1, with TRBD1 as a possible D gene (6 bases). The length of the CDR3 is 16 residues. Germline CDR1 is LNHDA and CDR2 is SQIVND (reference sequence). V was clipped by 6 bases and J by 1 base, with 18 bases between them. The CDR3 bases are TGTGCCAGTAGCCATCCGCAGGGGCAGCCGAACACTGAAGCTTTCTTT. Translating it yields CASSHPQGQPNTEAFF.

This sequence joins TRBV29-1 and TRBJ2-1, with D possibly being TRBD2 (6 bases). V was pared by 7 bases and J by 7 bases, with 14 bases between. This CDR3 is 12 amino acids long. Germline V lookup: CDR1 SQVTM, CDR2 ANQGSEA. The CDR3 spells CSAGGGNNEQFF. The CDR3 region has the DNA TGCAGCGCCGGGGGAGGTAATAATGAGCAGTTCTTC.

V gene TRBV5-1 combines with J gene TRBJ1-1; D is perhaps TRBD1 (5 bases). The CDR3 extends over 16 amino acids. The germline CDR1 and CDR2 sequences are SGHRS and YFSETQ. V was pared by 4 bases and J by 5 bases, with 21 bases between. CDR3 sequence: CASSRDGGSMGTEAFF. For the CDR3, the DNA is TGCGCCAGCAGCCGGGACGGTGGTTCTATGGGGACTGAAGCTTTCTTT.

The V call is TRBV2, the J call TRBJ2-1; maybe TRBD2 (6 bases). V was trimmed by 6 bases and J by 6 bases, leaving 6 bases between them. The CDR3 is 11 amino acids. Germline V lookup: CDR1 SNHLY, CDR2 FYNNEI. The CDR3 nucleotides are TGTGCCAGCAGGGGGGGCAATGAGCAGTTCTTC. Translating gives CASRGGNEQFF.

J is TRBJ1-5 and V is TRBV28; no clear D gene. Deletions cut 3 bases from V and 10 bases from J, with 19 bases between. The CDR3 is 15 amino acids. Germline V gene sequence: CDR1 MDHEN, CDR2 SYDVKM. CDR3 amino acids: CASSFGAAVRRPQHF. In DNA, the CDR3 is TGTGCCAGCAGTTTCGGAGCGGCAGTGAGACGTCCCCAGCATTTT.

V is TRBV30 and J is TRBJ2-2, with a tentative D call TRBD1 (6 bases). Looked up from germline, CDR1 is GTSNPN and CDR2 is SVGIG (reference sequence). CDR3 length: 11 amino acids. V was trimmed by 8 bases and J by 5 bases, leaving 9 bases between them. The CDR3 region has the DNA TGTGCCAAACAGGGAACCGGGGAGCTGTTTTTT. Its protein is CAKQGTGELFF. The variable domain in full, with the rest retrieved from reference TRBV30 and TRBJ2-2, is SQTIHQWPATLVQPVGSPLSLECTVEGTSNPNLYWYRQAAGRGLQLLFYSVGIGQISSEVPQNLSASRPQDRQFILSSKKLLLSDSGFYLCAKQGTGELFFGEGSRLTVL.

The chain uses TRBV15 and TRBJ2-1; D is ambiguous. Trimming took off 0 bases at V and 12 bases at J, with 15 bases between the two ends. There are 14 residues in the CDR3. Germline V gene lookup returns CDR1 LNHNV and CDR2 YYDKDF (reference sequence). The CDR3 loop is CATSRDRGGLAQFF. In DNA form, the CDR3 reads TGTGCCACCAGCAGAGACCGAGGCGGATTGGCGCAGTTCTTC.

This clone has only a few counts. This sequence joins TRBV5-1 and TRBJ1-4; D is unclear. Germline V gives CDR1 SGHRS, CDR2 YFSETQ. The CDR3 contains 15 residues. The germline V and J ends were trimmed by 5 bases and 0 bases, with 11 bases remaining between them. The CDR3 region has the DNA TGCGCCAGCAGGCCGGAGGGAGCAACTAATGAAAAACTGTTTTTT. Its translation: CASRPEGATNEKLFF.

This clone was observed a single time. The chain employs TRBV11-1 and TRBJ1-1, with D tentatively TRBD1 (5 bases). The V end lost 5 bases, the J end lost 3 bases, and 19 bases lay between the germline ends. Per germline, CDR1 SGHAT and CDR2 FQDESV (reference sequence). This CDR3 comprises 16 residues. The CDR3 DNA reads as TGTGCCAGCAGCGCCCCTAGTCAGGGTGGAGACACTGAAGCTTTCTTT. It translates to CASSAPSQGGDTEAFF.

This clone was detected a few times. The chain recombines TRBV6-1 with TRBJ2-7, with D maybe TRBD2 (6 bases). Germline V lookup: CDR1 MNHNS, CDR2 SASEGT. V gave up 2 bases and J gave up 3 bases, with 17 bases separating them. The CDR3 sequence is 16 residues long. The CDR3 loop reads CASSERAGAEGYEQYF. The DNA of the CDR3 is TGTGCCAGCAGTGAACGGGCAGGCGCGGAGGGCTACGAGCAGTACTTC.

This chain links TRBV11-2 with TRBJ2-3; 9 bases fit TRBD1. Trimming took 2 bases from V and 3 from J; bases not matched to a gene: 6. CDR1 and CDR2 (germline): SGHAT, FQNNGV. This CDR3 contains 16 residues. CDR3 nucleotides: TGTGCCAGCAGCTTACTAGGGGACAGGGTGACAGATACGCAGTATTTT. This encodes CASSLLGDRVTDTQYF.

This chain uses TRBV5-6 with TRBJ2-1; no firm D call. V lost 4 bases, J lost 7 bases, and 15 bases lay in between. Germline lookup yields CDR1 SGHDT and CDR2 YYEEEE. This CDR3 has 14 amino acids. This CDR3 is CASSMQVPPNEQFF. The CDR3, as DNA: TGTGCCAGCAGCATGCAAGTCCCACCGAATGAGCAGTTCTTC.

The genes are TRBV10-3 and TRBJ2-2, with a tentative D call TRBD2 (7 bases). The V and J ends lost 6 bases and 4 bases respectively, with 12 bases between them. The CDR3 is 14 amino acids. CDR1 and CDR2 from the germline V gene are ENHRY and SYGVKD. CDR3: CAIREGGGTGELFF. The DNA for the CDR3 is TGTGCCATCAGAGAAGGGGGGGGCACCGGGGAGCTGTTTTTT.

A few counts support this clone. The V and J genes are TRBV6-5 and TRBJ2-1; TRBD2 agrees at 9 bases. The CDR3 loop spans 16 amino acids. With 4 bases clipped from V and 7 bases from J, the junction kept 11 bases outside the gene matches. The V gene's germline CDR1 is MNHEY and CDR2 SVGAGI. DNA of the CDR3: TGTGCCAGCAGTTCCCTGACTAGCGGACTAAGGAATGAGCAGTTCTTC. Protein product: CASSSLTSGLRNEQFF.

V usage is TRBV19 and J usage is TRBJ2-2; 7 bases are shared with TRBD2. The CDR3 consists of 16 residues. J was trimmed by 4 bases and V by 4 bases; bases with no gene match: 9. Germline lookup yields CDR1 LNHDA and CDR2 SQIVND (reference sequence). In DNA form, the CDR3 reads TGTGCCAGTAGTAGCTTGCTGGGAGGGCGCACCGGGGAGCTGTTTTTT. This gives the protein CASSSLLGGRTGELFF.

The V call is TRBV6-5, the J call TRBJ1-3; 7 bases map to TRBD1. The CDR3 consists of 15 residues. Per germline, CDR1 MNHEY and CDR2 SVGAGI. V was pared by 6 bases and J by 4 bases, with 9 bases of the junction left unmatched. CDR3 amino acids: CASSSRGYSGNTIYF. The CDR3 DNA sequence: TGTGCCAGCAGCTCCAGGGGGTACTCCGGAAACACCATATATTTT.

The chain carries TRBV5-1 and TRBJ2-5; D is ambiguous. CDR3 length: 12 residues. V dropped 1 base and J dropped 5 bases, with 6 bases sitting between them. Germline CDR1 and CDR2: SGHRS and YFSETQ. CDR3 residues: CASSLIMETQYF. The CDR3, as DNA: TGCGCCAGCAGCTTGATTATGGAGACCCAGTACTTC. Full variable domain (rest looked up from reference TRBV5-1 and TRBJ2-5): KAGVTQTPRYLIKTRGQQVTLSCSPISGHRSVSWYQQTPGQGLQFLFEYFSETQRNKGNFPGRFSGRQFSNSRSEMNVSTLELGDSALYLCASSLIMETQYFGPGTRLLVL.

The chain couples TRBV7-9 to TRBJ1-5; 12 positions agree with TRBD1. Germline V gene lookup returns CDR1 SEHNR and CDR2 FQNEAQ (reference sequence). CDR3 length: 15 residues. V shed 4 bases, J shed 6 bases, and the junction held 4 bases outside the gene matches. CDR3 DNA sequence: TGTGCCAGCAGCTCGGGACAGGGGGCAGGTCAGCCCCAGCATTTT. Its translation: CASSSGQGAGQPQHF.

V usage is TRBV10-3 and J usage is TRBJ2-3, with 13 bases aligning to TRBD2. Germline V gene sequence: CDR1 ENHRY, CDR2 SYGVKD. Trimming removed 5 bases from V and 0 bases from J; junction bases left unmatched: 2. CDR3 length: 16 amino acids. The CDR3 region is CAISTGLAGSTDTQYF. CDR3 in DNA: TGTGCCATCAGTACGGGACTAGCGGGAAGCACAGATACGCAGTATTTT.

In this sample, this clone turned up a few times. V usage is TRBV9 and J usage is TRBJ2-3; 7 nucleotides match TRBD2. V gave up 4 bases and J gave up 1 base; unmatched junction bases: 6. CDR3 length equals 15 residues. Germline CDR1 is SGDLS and CDR2 is YYNGEE. CDR3 bases: TGTGCCAGCAGCACACGACTAGCCGGCACAGATACGCAGTATTTT. Translating it yields CASSTRLAGTDTQYF. Using reference TRBV9 and TRBJ2-3 for the parts outside the CDR3, the full variable domain is DSGVTQTPKHLITATGQRVTLRCSPRSGDLSVYWYQQSLDQGLQFLIQYYNGEERAKGNILERFSAQQFPDLHSELNLSSLELGDSALYFCASSTRLAGTDTQYFGPGTRLTVL.

This chain links TRBV6-5 with TRBJ1-1; 7 nucleotides agree with TRBD1. The CDR3 sequence is 14 residues long. V trimming: 4 bases; J trimming: 2 bases; junction bases outside the gene matches: 4. Per the germline V gene, CDR1 is MNHEY and CDR2 is SVGAGI. The chain's CDR3 is CASSFGQENTEAFF. CDR3 sequence (DNA): TGTGCCAGCAGTTTCGGACAGGAAAACACTGAAGCTTTCTTT.